This T cell receptor (beta chain) was captured by sequencing in a study of CD8+ T cells in alopecia areata. As part of sample collection, lesional scalp punch biopsies and peripheral blood were taken from alopecia areata patients. Study conclusions and caveats: In patients, TCRs were shared less clearly than in mice, and HLA may possibly be involved.

With regard to this clone: Its target is unknown.

The sequencing template was cDNA reverse transcribed from extracted RNA. The assay was immunoSEQ multiplex PCR, and TCRdb's table has in-frame clones only and misses some. The repertoire holds about 110,000 clones, with under 60% as singletons. The TCR sequence derives from a human donor with alopecia areata. Sequencing was carried out using NKG2D-low CD8+ T cells sorted from blood.

DNA for the CDR3: TGCGCCAGCAGCCAAGAGATTTATGTTCCCTCCTACGAGCAGTACTTC. This encodes CASSQEIYVPSYEQYF. The chain combines TRBV4-1 with TRBJ2-7; D gene unclear. Per the germline V gene, CDR1 is MGHRA and CDR2 is YSYEKL. This CDR3 spans 16 amino acids. Trimming took 0 bases from V and 0 from J, leaving 12 bases between them.